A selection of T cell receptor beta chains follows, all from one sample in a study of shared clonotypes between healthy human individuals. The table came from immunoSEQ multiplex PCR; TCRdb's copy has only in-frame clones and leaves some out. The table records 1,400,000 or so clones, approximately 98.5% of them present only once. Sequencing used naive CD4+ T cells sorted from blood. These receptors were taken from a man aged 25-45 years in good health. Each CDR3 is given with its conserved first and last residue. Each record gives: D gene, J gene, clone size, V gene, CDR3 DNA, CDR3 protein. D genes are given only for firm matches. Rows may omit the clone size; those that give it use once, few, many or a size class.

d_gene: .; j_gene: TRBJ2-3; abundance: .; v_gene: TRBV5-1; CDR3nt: TGCGCCAGCAGCTTGGTTCAAGGTTACGACACAGATACGCAGTATTTT; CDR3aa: CASSLVQGYDTDTQYF
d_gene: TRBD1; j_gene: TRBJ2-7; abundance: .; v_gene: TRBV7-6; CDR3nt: TGTGCCAGCAGCATCAGACAGGGTGTGTACGAGCAGTACTTC; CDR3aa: CASSIRQGVYEQYF
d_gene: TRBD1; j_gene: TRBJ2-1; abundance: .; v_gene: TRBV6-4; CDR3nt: TGTGCCAGCAGCGACGCGGGACAGGGGATTTTCTTC; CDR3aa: CASSDAGQGIFF
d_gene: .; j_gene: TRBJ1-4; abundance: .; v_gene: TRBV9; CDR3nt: TGTGCCAGCAGCGTAGACAGCTGGTTTGGGAAACTGTTTTTT; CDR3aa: CASSVDSWFGKLFF
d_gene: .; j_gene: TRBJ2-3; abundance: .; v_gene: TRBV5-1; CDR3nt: TGCGCCAGCAGAATAGCGGCCAGCACAGATACGCAGTATTTT; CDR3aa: CASRIAASTDTQYF
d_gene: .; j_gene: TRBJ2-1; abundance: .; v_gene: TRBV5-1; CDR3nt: TGCGCCAGCAGCTTGGCCTTGGCAGGCCAGGTTGGGGATGAGCAGTTCTTC; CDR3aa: CASSLALAGQVGDEQFF
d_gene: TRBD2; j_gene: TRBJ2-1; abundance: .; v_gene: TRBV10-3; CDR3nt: TGTGCCATCAGTGATAAGCGGGAGGCATACAATGAGCAGTTCTTC; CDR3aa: CAISDKREAYNEQFF
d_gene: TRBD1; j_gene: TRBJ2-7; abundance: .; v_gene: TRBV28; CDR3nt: TGTGCCAGCAGTTCGGGGACAGGGTTTTCCGAGCAGTACTTC; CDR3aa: CASSSGTGFSEQYF
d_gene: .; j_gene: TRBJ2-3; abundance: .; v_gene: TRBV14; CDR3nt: TGTGCCAGCAGCCAAGAGCCCGTTGGAATAGCGCAGTATTTT; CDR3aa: CASSQEPVGIAQYF
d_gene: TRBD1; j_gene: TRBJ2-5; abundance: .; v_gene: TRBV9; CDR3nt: TGTGCCAGCAGCAGTCCCGGGACAGGGGTTGAGACCCAGTACTTC; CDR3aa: CASSSPGTGVETQYF
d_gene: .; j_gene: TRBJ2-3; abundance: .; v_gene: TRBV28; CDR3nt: TGTGCCAGCAGTTTAAGGCCGGGGGGCTCAGATACGCAGTATTTT; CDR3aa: CASSLRPGGSDTQYF
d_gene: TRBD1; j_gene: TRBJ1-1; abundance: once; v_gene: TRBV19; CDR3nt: TGTGCCAGTAGTCCGACAGGGCGGACTGAAGCTTTCTTT; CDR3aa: CASSPTGRTEAFF
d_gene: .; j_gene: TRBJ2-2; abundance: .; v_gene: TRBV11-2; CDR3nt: TGTGCCAGCAGCTTAGGGACCTTCCCAAACACCGGGGAGCTGTTTTTT; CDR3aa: CASSLGTFPNTGELFF
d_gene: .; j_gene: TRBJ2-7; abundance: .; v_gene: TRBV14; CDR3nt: TGTGCCAGCAGCCCAATTATGGGGAGCGAATCCTACGAGCAGTACTTC; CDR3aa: CASSPIMGSESYEQYF
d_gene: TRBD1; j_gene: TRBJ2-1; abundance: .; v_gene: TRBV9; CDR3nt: TGTGCCAGCAGCCCGGGACAGGGCCTTTACAATGAGCAGTTCTTC; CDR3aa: CASSPGQGLYNEQFF
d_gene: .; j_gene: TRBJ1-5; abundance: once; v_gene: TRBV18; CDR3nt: TGTGCCAGCTCAATGCGTAGTCAGCCCCAGCATTTT; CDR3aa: CASSMRSQPQHF
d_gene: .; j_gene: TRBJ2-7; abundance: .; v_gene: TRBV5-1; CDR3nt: TGCGCCAGCAGCTTGGGAACCCATAGCTCCTACGAGCAGTACTTC; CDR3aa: CASSLGTHSSYEQYF
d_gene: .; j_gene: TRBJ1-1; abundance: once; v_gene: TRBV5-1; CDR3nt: TGCGCCAGCAGCTTGGCCTCAGGAAACACTGAAGCTTTCTTT; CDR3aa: CASSLASGNTEAFF
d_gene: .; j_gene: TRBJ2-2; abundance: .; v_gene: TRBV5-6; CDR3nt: TGTGCCAGCAGCTTGGGGCAGAGCCTCACCGGGGAGCTGTTTTTT; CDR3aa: CASSLGQSLTGELFF
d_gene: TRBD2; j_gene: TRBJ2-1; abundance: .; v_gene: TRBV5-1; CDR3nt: TGCGCCAGCAGCTTTCAGCGGGGGAGCTCCTACAATGAGCAGTTCTTC; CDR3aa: CASSFQRGSSYNEQFF
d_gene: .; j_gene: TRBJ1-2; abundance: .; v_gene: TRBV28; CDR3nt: TGTGCCAGCCTGATATCAACCGGGAACTATGGCTACACCTTC; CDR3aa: CASLISTGNYGYTF
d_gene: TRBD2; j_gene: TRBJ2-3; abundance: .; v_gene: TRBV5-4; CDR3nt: TGTGCCAGCAGCTTGGAGCTAGCGGGAGGTATTGATACGCAGTATTTT; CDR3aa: CASSLELAGGIDTQYF
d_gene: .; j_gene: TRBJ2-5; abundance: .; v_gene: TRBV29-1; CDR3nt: TGCAGCGTTGCGGCTTCCTTTGGAGAGACCCAGTACTTC; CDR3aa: CSVAASFGETQYF
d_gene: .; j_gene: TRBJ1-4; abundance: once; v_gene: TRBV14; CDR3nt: TGTGCCAGCAGCCCGGGACCCGGAGGGGGGCGGCCACTGTTTTTT; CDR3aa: CASSPGPGGGRPLFF
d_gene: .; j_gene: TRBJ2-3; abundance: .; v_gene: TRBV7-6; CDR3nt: TGTGCCAGCAGCTTAGGACTAGAAATCACAGATACGCAGTATTTT; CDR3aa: CASSLGLEITDTQYF
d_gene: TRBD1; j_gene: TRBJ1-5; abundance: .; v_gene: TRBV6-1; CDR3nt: TGTGCCAGCAGGGAACAGGGGAACAGCAATCAGCCCCAGCATTTT; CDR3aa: CASREQGNSNQPQHF
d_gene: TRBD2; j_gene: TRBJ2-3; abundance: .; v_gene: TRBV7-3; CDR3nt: TGTGCCAGCAGCTCCCAAGGAGCGGGGACTCCCGATACGCAGTATTTT; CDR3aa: CASSSQGAGTPDTQYF
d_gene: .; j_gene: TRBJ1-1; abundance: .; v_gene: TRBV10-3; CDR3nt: TGTGCCATCAGTGAGTCGCGGATGAACACTGAAGCTTTCTTT; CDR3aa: CAISESRMNTEAFF
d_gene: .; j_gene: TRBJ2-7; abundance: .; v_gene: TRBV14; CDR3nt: TGTGCCAGCAGCCAAGTTAGGGTAGGCGAGCAGTACTTC; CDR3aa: CASSQVRVGEQYF
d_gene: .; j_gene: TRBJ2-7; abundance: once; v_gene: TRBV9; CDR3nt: TGTGCCAGCAGCGTTGACCCGGCCACCTACGAGCAGTACTTC; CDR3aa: CASSVDPATYEQYF
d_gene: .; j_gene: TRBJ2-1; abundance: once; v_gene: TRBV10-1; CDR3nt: TGCGCCAGCAGTGAGAGAGTGTTAGGTGAGCAGTTCTTC; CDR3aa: CASSERVLGEQFF
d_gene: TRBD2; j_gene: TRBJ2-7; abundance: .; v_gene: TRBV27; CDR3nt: TGTGCCAGCAGTTCACGGACTAGCGGTCCCTACGAGCAGTACTTC; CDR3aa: CASSSRTSGPYEQYF
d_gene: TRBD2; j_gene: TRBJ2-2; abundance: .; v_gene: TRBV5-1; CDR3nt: TGCGCCAGCAGCTTGGCCTTGACTAGCGGGAACACCGGGGAGCTGTTTTTT; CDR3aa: CASSLALTSGNTGELFF
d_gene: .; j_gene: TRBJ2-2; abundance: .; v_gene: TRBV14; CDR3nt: TGTGCCAGCAGCCAAATGATGGGGACCGGGGAGCTGTTTTTT; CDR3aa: CASSQMMGTGELFF
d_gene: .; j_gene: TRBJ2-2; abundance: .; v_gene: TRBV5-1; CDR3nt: TGCGCCAGCAGCTATAACAGGAACACCGGGGAGCTGTTTTTT; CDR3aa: CASSYNRNTGELFF
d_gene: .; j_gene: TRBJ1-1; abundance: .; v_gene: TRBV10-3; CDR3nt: TGTGCCATCAGTGAAAGGACCGAAGAAGCTTTCTTT; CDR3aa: CAISERTEEAFF
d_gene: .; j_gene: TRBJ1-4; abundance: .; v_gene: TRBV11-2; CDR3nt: TGTGCCAGCAGCTTCGGGGGGCGCCTTGAAAAACTGTTTTTT; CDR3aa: CASSFGGRLEKLFF
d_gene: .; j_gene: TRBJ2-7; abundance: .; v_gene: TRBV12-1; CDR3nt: TGTGCCAGCAACTCCCGGTTTTGTGTTACGACCTACGAGCAGTACTTC; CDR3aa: CASNSRFCVTTYEQYF
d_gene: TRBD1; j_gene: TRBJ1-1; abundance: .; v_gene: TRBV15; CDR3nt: TGTGCCACCAGCAGAGATCTAGAGACAGGGGGCGCGGGTCAAGCTTTCTTT; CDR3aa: CATSRDLETGGAGQAFF
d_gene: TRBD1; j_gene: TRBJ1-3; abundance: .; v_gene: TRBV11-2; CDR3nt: TGTGCCAGCAGCTCGGGGACAGGAGGAAACACCATATATTTT; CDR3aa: CASSSGTGGNTIYF
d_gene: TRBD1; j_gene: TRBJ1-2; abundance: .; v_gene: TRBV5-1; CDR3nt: TGCGCCAGCAGCGACGGACAGGGGTCTTTCGGCTACACCTTC; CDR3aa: CASSDGQGSFGYTF
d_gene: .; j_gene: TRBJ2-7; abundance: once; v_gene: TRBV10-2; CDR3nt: TGCGCCAGCAGTGAGTCCCCACTAGTTTCTTACTCCTACGAGCAGTACTTC; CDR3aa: CASSESPLVSYSYEQYF
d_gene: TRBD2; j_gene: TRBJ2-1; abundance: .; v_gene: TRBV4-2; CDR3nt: TGTGCCAGCAGCTTTTCCGGGACTAGCGGATCTTACTACAATGAGCAGTTCTTC; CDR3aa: CASSFSGTSGSYYNEQFF
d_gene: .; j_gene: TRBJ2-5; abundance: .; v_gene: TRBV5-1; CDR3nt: TGCGCCAGCAGGGACAGCCAAGAGACCCAGTACTTC; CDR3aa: CASRDSQETQYF
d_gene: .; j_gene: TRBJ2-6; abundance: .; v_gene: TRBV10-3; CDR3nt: TGTGCCATCAGCGACCAGGAGGGGATTGCTGGGGCCAACGTCCTGACTTTC; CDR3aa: CAISDQEGIAGANVLTF
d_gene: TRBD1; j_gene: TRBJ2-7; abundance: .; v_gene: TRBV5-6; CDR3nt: TGTGCCAGCAGCCGGGACAGAGGCGAGCAGTACTTC; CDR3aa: CASSRDRGEQYF
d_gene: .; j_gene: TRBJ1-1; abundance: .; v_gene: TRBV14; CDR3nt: TGTGCCAGCAGCCAAGATCCGAGGGGGATAGGGAAATACACTGAAGCTTTCTTT; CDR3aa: CASSQDPRGIGKYTEAFF
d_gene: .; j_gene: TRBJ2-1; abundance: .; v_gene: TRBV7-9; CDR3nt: TGTGCCAGCAGCTTAACAGATAGTTCCTACAATGAGCAGTTCTTC; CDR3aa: CASSLTDSSYNEQFF
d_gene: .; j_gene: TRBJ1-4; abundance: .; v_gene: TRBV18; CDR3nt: TGTGCCAGCTCCCCTAGGGAAGACCCGTTTGAAAAACTGTTTTTT; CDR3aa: CASSPREDPFEKLFF
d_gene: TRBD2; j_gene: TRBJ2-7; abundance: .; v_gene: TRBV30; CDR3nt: TGTGCCTGGAGTGTACAGCGGACTAGCTACGAGCAGTACTTC; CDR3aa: CAWSVQRTSYEQYF
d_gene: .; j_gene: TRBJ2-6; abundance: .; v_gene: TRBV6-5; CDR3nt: TGTGCCAGCAGTTATAGGCCCGGTGGGGCCAACGTCCTGACTTTC; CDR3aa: CASSYRPGGANVLTF
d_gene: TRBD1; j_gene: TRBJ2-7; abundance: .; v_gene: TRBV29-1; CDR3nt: TGCAGCGACACGACAGGGGCCTACGAGCAGTACTTC; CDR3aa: CSDTTGAYEQYF
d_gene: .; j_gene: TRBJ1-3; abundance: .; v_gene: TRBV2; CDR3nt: TGTGCCACCCAGGAAGGGGTGGGAAACACCATATATTTT; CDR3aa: CATQEGVGNTIYF
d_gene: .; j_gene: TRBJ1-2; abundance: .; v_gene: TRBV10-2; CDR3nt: TGCGCCAGCAGTGGATCTGGGACTAAAATCTATGGCTACACCTTC; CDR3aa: CASSGSGTKIYGYTF
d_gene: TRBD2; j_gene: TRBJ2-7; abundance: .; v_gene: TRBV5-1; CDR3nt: TGCGCCAGCAGCTCAGTAGGGGGGACTAGCGGGAATTACTACGAGCAGTACTTC; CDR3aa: CASSSVGGTSGNYYEQYF